Listed below are T cell receptor beta chains from one sample, sequenced in a study of CD8+CD57+ T cells in acquired aplastic anemia. MiXCR, applied by TCRdb to the reads, yields one record per CDR3 protein. The repertoire holds approximately 250,000 distinct CDR3 sequences, roughly 82% seen once, with 40% to 50% in the top ten. Material for sequencing was sorted CD4+, CD8+, or CD8+CD57+ T cells (not recorded which) from PBMCs. The origin of the receptors is a human donor with aplastic anemia. CDR3s include the opening cysteine and the closing phenylalanine or tryptophan. A D gene is named only where the DNA matches it firmly. Clone size, where shown, is once, few, many, or a class for clones that have expanded.

>TRBV2|TRBJ2-3|once|NA
TGTGCCAGCAGCTTAGGGAGAAATACGCAGTATTTT
CASSLGRNTQYF
>TRBV2|TRBJ2-7|NA|NA
TGCACCAGCGGGGACGGGGGCGCATACACGCAGTATTTC
CTSGDGGAYTQYF
>TRBV5-5|TRBJ2-1|NA|NA
TGTGCCAGCAGCCCCGTGGACGGGGGCTTCGATGAGCAGTTCTTC
CASSPVDGGFDEQFF
>TRBV7-3|TRBJ2-5|NA|NA
TGTGCCAGCAGCTTAGAGGGAGGGGGCGCGGAGACCCAGTACTTC
CASSLEGGGAETQYF
>TRBV7-9|TRBJ2-1|NA|NA
TGTGCCAGCAGTCGGGCGGCGGCGAATGAGTACTTCTTC
CASSRAAANEYFF
>TRBV7-4|TRBJ2-5|NA|NA
TGTGCCAGCAGCTTTGAAAGAAGGGGGGGGAGCCAGGAGTTC
CASSFERRGGSQEF
>TRBV29-1|TRBJ1-5|medium-sized|NA
TGCAGCGTTGCCGGGACGGACAATCAGCCCCAGCATTTT
CSVAGTDNQPQHF
>TRBV25-1|TRBJ2-5|NA|TRBD2
TGTGCCAGCAGCGTAGGCGATAGCGGGGGGTTGGAAGAGACCCAGTACTTC
CASSVGDSGGLEETQYF
>TRBV6-5|TRBJ2-5|NA|NA
TGTGCCGGCAGCCCACACAGTCGGGAGACCCAGTACTTC
CAGSPHSRETQYF
>TRBV20-1|TRBJ2-7|NA|NA
TGCAGTGCAAAGGGGACGGGGTACGAGCAGTACTTC
CSAKGTGYEQYF
>TRBV7-8|TRBJ1-1|NA|TRBD1
TGTGCCAGCAGCTTAGAGCGGACAGGGAACACTGAGTCTTTCTTT
CASSLERTGNTESFF
>TRBV10-1|TRBJ1-1|NA|NA
TGTGCCAGCAGCTTGAATATGCCAGGGAACAGTACAGCGTACTTT
CASSLNMPGNSTAYF
>TRBV12-3/TRBV12-4|TRBJ2-1|NA|NA
TGTGCCAGCAGTAATGAAGGGGGAGAGCAGTTCTTC
CASSNEGGEQFF
>TRBV7-9|TRBJ2-3|NA|TRBD2
TGTGCCTACAAGTTAGCGGGGTGTCAAGATACGCAGTATTTT
CAYKLAGCQDTQYF
>TRBV11-3|TRBJ2-3|few|NA
TGTGCCAGCAGCTTAGATCTACCAGGCACAGATACGCAGTATTTT
CASSLDLPGTDTQYF
>TRBV7-8|TRBJ2-2|NA|NA
TGTGCCAGCAGGGGGGCGGGGCGACCCGGGGAGCTGTTTTTT
CASRGAGRPGELFF
>TRBV5-5|TRBJ1-1|NA|TRBD1
TGTGCCAGCAGCGGGGACGGAGGGGGCTTCGGTGAAGCTTTCTTT
CASSGDGGGFGEAFF
>TRBV7-4|TRBJ2-1|NA|NA
TGTGCCAGCAGCCAGGGGGGGGGGGCGAACAAGGATGAGCAGTTCTTC
CASSQGGGANKDEQFF
>TRBV15|TRBJ2-5|NA|NA
TGTGCCAGCAGCCGGGGGTCCTTGGAAGAGACCCAGTACTTC
CASSRGSLEETQYF
>TRBV7-8|TRBJ2-1|NA|NA
TGTGCCAGCAGCTTACAGGGAGGTCCCGAGACGCAGGATCAGTTCTTC
CASSLQGGPETQDQFF
>TRBV2|TRBJ2-7|few|TRBD1
TGTGCCAGCAGTGGGGCCGGACAGGGCTACGAGCAGTACTTC
CASSGAGQGYEQYF
>TRBV2|TRBJ1-1|NA|NA
TGTGCCAGCAGTGAGGAAACGAACACTGAAGCTTTCTTT
CASSEETNTEAFF